A single sample is the source of the 7 T cell receptor beta chains below, sequenced in a study of HIV-infected patients and healthy controls. No cell fractionation was done, so the repertoire covers all unsorted peripheral blood T cells. Approximately 500 ng RNA was reverse transcribed with alpha and beta constant-region primers. Each of the alpha and beta chains got its own library through chain-specific third strand synthesis with indices. TCRdb called the 5' RACE reads again in MiXCR, with one record for every CDR3 protein. The sample comprises roughly 4,200 distinct CDR3 sequences, less than 15% of which are singletons, and approximately 14% rests with the top ten. Source: blood, taken before antiretroviral therapy. These receptors were collected from an adult with HIV infection.

This clonotype is medium-sized in the sample. The chain carries TRBV6-1 and TRBJ2-7; perhaps TRBD1 as D (5 bases). Trimming left V 4 bases short and J 5 bases short, with 12 bases between. Germline V gives CDR1 MNHNS, CDR2 SASEGT. This CDR3 has 13 amino acids. CDR3 amino acids: CASSARVGDEQYF. The CDR3 nucleotides are TGTGCCAGCAGTGCCAGGGTAGGGGACGAGCAGTACTTC.

By share of the sample, this clonotype is medium-sized. V gene TRBV18 combines with J gene TRBJ1-1; D is unclear. Trimming stripped 3 bases from V and 1 base from J, with 9 bases between. Germline V CDR1 and CDR2: KGHSH, LQKENI. This CDR3 region has 14 residues. Written as DNA, the CDR3 is TGTGCCAGCTCACCGTCAACAGAGAACACTGAAGCTTTCTTT. Protein product: CASSPSTENTEAFF.

This clonotype qualifies as medium-sized (0.01 to 0.1%). This chain joins TRBV12-3 or TRBV12-4 and TRBJ1-2, with 10 nucleotides matching TRBD1. This CDR3 has 16 amino acids. V shed 5 bases, J shed 4 bases, and the junction held 10 bases outside the gene matches. The CDR3 is CASSATTGGAGYGYTF. The DNA of the CDR3 is TGTGCCAGCAGTGCGACGACAGGGGGCGCAGGCTATGGCTACACCTTC.

In its sample, this clonotype was seen many times. V usage is TRBV19 and J usage is TRBJ1-2; 8 bases align to TRBD1. The trim removed 7 bases at V and 7 bases at J, leaving 14 bases unmatched. Germline V lookup: CDR1 LNHDA, CDR2 SQIVND (reference sequence). The CDR3 spans 15 residues. The CDR3 DNA is TGTGCCAGTAAAAGCACGACAGGGGTATGGAGTGGCTACACCTTC. Translating it yields CASKSTTGVWSGYTF.

V and J are TRBV20-1 and TRBJ2-2, with a possible D match to TRBD2 (6 bases). V dropped 0 bases and J dropped 3 bases, with 14 bases sitting between them. CDR1 DFQATT and CDR2 SNEGSKA come from the germline V gene (reference sequence). This CDR3 comprises 16 residues. The CDR3 region is CSARDRRESDTGELFF. CDR3 nucleotide sequence: TGCAGTGCTAGAGATAGGAGGGAGAGTGACACCGGGGAGCTGTTTTTT.

By share, this clonotype counts as medium-sized. The gene calls are TRBV24-1 and TRBJ1-4; D might be TRBD1 (6 bases). Trimming removed 3 bases from V and 5 bases from J, with 12 bases in between. The CDR3 covers 15 residues. Germline V lookup: CDR1 KGHDR, CDR2 SFDVKD. The CDR3 here is CATSDRTAINEKLFF. The CDR3 DNA reads as TGTGCCACCAGTGATAGGACAGCGATAAATGAAAAACTGTTTTTT.

Sample share makes this clonotype medium-sized. The chain couples TRBV19 to TRBJ1-1, with D uncertain. The V gene lost 10 bases and the J gene lost 4 bases, with 10 bases spanning the gap. This CDR3 has 11 residues. CDR1 is LNHDA and CDR2 is SQIVND in the germline V gene (reference sequence). Here the CDR3 DNA reads TGTGCCACCCTCTTCGCCACTGAAGCTTTCTTT. Its protein product is CATLFATEAFF.